This T cell receptor (beta chain) was identified in a study of T cell repertoires in aging, cancer and after chemotherapy. In the study overall: Millions of TCR reads were in the whole dataset.

Rearranged V-D-J TRB sequences were amplified with a mixed TRB-A/B primer pool. Each CDR3 protein is one row after TCRdb ran MiXCR on the multiplex PCR reads. The table records 9,000 to 10,000 distinct CDR3 sequences, approximately 24% of them present only once. CDR3 length: 16 residues. The germline gives CDR1 SSHAT, CDR2 FNYEAQ (reference sequence). After removal of 4 bases from V and 6 bases from J, the junction contained 5 bases not matched to a gene. The template was genomic DNA from peripheral blood, not RNA. This TCR derives from a human donor in good health. Sequenced sample: blood. This chain links TRBV7-7 with TRBJ2-3, with 15 bases aligning to TRBD2. Here the CDR3 reads CASSSGLAGGFDTQYF. CDR3 DNA: TGTGCCAGCAGCTCCGGACTAGCGGGAGGGTTTGATACGCAGTATTTT.